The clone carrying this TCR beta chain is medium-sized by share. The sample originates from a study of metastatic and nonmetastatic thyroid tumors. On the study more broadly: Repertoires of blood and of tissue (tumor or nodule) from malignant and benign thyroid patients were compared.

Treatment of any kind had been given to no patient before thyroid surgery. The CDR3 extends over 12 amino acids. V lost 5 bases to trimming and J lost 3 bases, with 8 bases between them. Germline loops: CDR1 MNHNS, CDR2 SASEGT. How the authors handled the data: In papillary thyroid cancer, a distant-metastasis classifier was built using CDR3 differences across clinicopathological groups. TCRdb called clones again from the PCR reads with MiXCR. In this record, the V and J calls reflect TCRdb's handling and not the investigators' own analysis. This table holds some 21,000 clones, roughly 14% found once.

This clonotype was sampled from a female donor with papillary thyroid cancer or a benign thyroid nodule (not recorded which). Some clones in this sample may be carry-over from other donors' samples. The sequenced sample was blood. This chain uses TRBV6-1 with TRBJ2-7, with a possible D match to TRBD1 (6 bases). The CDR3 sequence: CASSQQGYEQYF. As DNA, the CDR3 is TGTGCCAGCAGTCAACAGGGCTACGAGCAGTACTTC.